The 18 T cell receptor beta chains below were found in one sample sequenced in a study of shared clonotypes between healthy human individuals. Clones were sequenced by immunoSEQ multiplex PCR, and TCRdb holds only the in-frame ones, with some missing. Of 2 million to 2.5 million clones listed, approximately 90% are singletons. Sequencing input: naive CD4+ T cells from PBMCs. Sample subset: CD45RA+ positively selected. Receptor source: a man aged 18 to 30 in good health. Some clones in this sample may be carry-over from other donors' samples.

The chain combines TRBV5-1 with TRBJ1-6; 7 bases are shared with TRBD1. The CDR3 is 15 residues long. Germline CDR1 is SGHRS and CDR2 is YFSETQ. The junction had 6 bases not matched to a gene; V was cut back by 4 bases and J by 5 bases. The CDR3 DNA reads as TGCGCCAGCAGCATAGGGACAGAACATAATTCACCCCTCCACTTT. Amino acids: CASSIGTEHNSPLHF.

This clone has only one observation. The CDR3 DNA reads as TGTGCCAGCCGAGAGCTAAGCGCTAACATTCAGTACTTC. This sequence encodes CASRELSANIQYF. The chain has TRBV18 and TRBJ2-4; D ambiguous. Germline V lookup: CDR1 KGHSH, CDR2 LQKENI. The V gene lost 8 bases and the J gene lost 7 bases, with 15 bases spanning the gap. This CDR3 region has 13 residues.

The genes are TRBV30 and TRBJ2-5; 8 bases match TRBD2. Germline CDR1 reads GTSNPN; CDR2 reads SVGIG (reference sequence). The length of the CDR3 is 14 residues. The V and J ends lost 0 bases and 4 bases, in that order; junction bases with no gene match: 4. In DNA, the CDR3 is TGTGCCTGGAGTGTACCAGCGGGAGTAGAGACCCAGTACTTC. Its protein product is CAWSVPAGVETQYF.

V is TRBV6-5 and J is TRBJ2-1; 10 bases are a match to TRBD2. V trimming: 6 bases; J trimming: 4 bases; junction bases outside the gene matches: 6. The CDR3 length is 15 residues. Germline V CDR1 and CDR2: MNHEY, SVGAGI. DNA of the CDR3: TGTGCCAGCAGAAAAGCGGGAGGGGGGTACAATGAGCAGTTCTTC. As protein: CASRKAGGGYNEQFF.

This chain links TRBV7-9 with TRBJ1-5, with D uncertain. From germline, CDR1 is SEHNR and CDR2 FQNEAQ (reference sequence). This CDR3 has 12 residues. Trimming removed 3 bases from V and 7 bases from J, with 7 bases in between. CDR3 nucleotides: TGTGCCAGCAGCTTTCCAGAGCAGCCCCAGCATTTT. Protein: CASSFPEQPQHF.

The V gene is TRBV2, the J gene TRBJ2-5; 7 bases align to TRBD1. This CDR3 spans 15 amino acids. After removal of 8 bases from V and 1 base from J, the junction contained 10 bases not matched to a gene. The germline V gene has CDR1 SNHLY and CDR2 FYNNEI. The CDR3 coding sequence is TGTGCCAGCTTCCGGGACAGAAACATCCAAGAGACCCAGTACTTC. Translation: CASFRDRNIQETQYF. The variable domain in full, completed from reference TRBV2 and TRBJ2-5, reads EPEVTQTPSHQVTQMGQEVILRCVPISNHLYFYWYRQILGQKVEFLVSFYNNEISEKSEIFDDQFSVERPDGSNFTLKIRSTKLEDSAMYFCASFRDRNIQETQYFGPGTRLLVL.

As to this clone: In the same sample, other DNA sequences code for this CDR3. The chain combines TRBV20-1 with TRBJ1-4; no clear D. The length of the CDR3 is 10 residues. With 5 bases removed from V and 8 bases from J, the gap between germline ends came to 6 bases. Germline V CDR1 and CDR2: DFQATT, SNEGSKA (reference sequence). CDR3: CSALGEKLFF. The CDR3 coding sequence is TGCAGTGCTCTAGGGGAAAAACTGTTTTTT.

The chain is built from TRBV10-1 and TRBJ1-4; TRBD1 matches 8 bases. Germline V gives CDR1 WNHNN, CDR2 SYGVQD (reference sequence). The CDR3 sequence is 16 residues long. The V and J ends lost 9 bases and 0 bases, in that order; junction bases with no gene match: 9. As DNA, the CDR3 is TGCGCCAGTTTACCATCAGGGGGCACAACTAATGAAAAACTGTTTTTT. Its protein is CASLPSGGTTNEKLFF.

This chain joins TRBV28 and TRBJ1-2; 10 bases agree with TRBD1. The CDR3 covers 14 residues. V gave up 6 bases and J gave up 4 bases; unmatched junction bases: 5. Germline V lookup: CDR1 MDHEN, CDR2 SYDVKM. This CDR3 reads CASRGQGFIYGYTF. In DNA form, the CDR3 reads TGTGCCAGCAGGGGACAGGGGTTCATCTATGGCTACACCTTC.

The chain joins TRBV5-1 to TRBJ2-3; no firm D call. V was pared by 2 bases and J by 0 bases, with 16 bases between. This CDR3 has 17 amino acids. CDR1 and CDR2 (germline): SGHRS, YFSETQ. The CDR3 DNA sequence: TGCGCCAGCAGCTTCGCCTCTGCCGGTGATAGCACAGATACGCAGTATTTT. Protein sequence: CASSFASAGDSTDTQYF.

The chain is built from TRBV2 and TRBJ2-3; D may be TRBD1 (6 bases). Per germline, CDR1 SNHLY and CDR2 FYNNEI. The CDR3 is made up of 17 amino acids. The germline V and J ends were trimmed by 3 bases and 2 bases, with 18 bases remaining between them. The CDR3 bases are TGTGCCAGCAGTGATGACAGGTCCGGAACGACCACAGATACGCAGTATTTT. The encoded protein is CASSDDRSGTTTDTQYF.

J is TRBJ2-1 and V is TRBV28, with 9 bases fitting TRBD1. The CDR3 extends over 15 amino acids. Trimming at V came to 6 bases and at J to 4 bases, leaving 7 bases not matched to a gene. CDR1 is MDHEN and CDR2 is SYDVKM in the germline V gene. The DNA of the CDR3 is TGTGCCAGCAGCTCCGGGACAGGGCGATACAATGAGCAGTTCTTC. It encodes CASSSGTGRYNEQFF. The full variable domain, in which reference TRBV28 and TRBJ2-1 provide the parts outside the CDR3, is DVKVTQSSRYLVKRTGEKVFLECVQDMDHENMFWYRQDPGLGLRLIYFSYDVKMKEKGDIPEGYSVSREKKERFSLILESASTNQTSMYLCASSSGTGRYNEQFFGPGTRLTVL.

The chain recombines TRBV6-5 with TRBJ2-3; 9 positions match TRBD1. The CDR3 is 14 amino acids. CDR1 is MNHEY, CDR2 SVGAGI, per germline. The ends lost 6 bases at V and 1 base at J; junction bases unmatched: 2. The CDR3 is CASSRDRGTDTQYF. The CDR3 nucleotides read TGTGCCAGCAGCAGGGACAGGGGCACAGATACGCAGTATTTT.

The CDR3 nucleotides are TGTGCCAGCAGTTCAGCTACTGGACTAGCGGGAGCGCGAGCCGGGGATACGCAGTATTTT. This codes for CASSSATGLAGARAGDTQYF. The chain has TRBV28 and TRBJ2-3, with TRBD2 matching 13 bases. Trimming cost V 4 bases and J 6 bases; bases outside gene matches: 19. The CDR3 sequence is 20 residues long. Germline CDR1 is MDHEN and CDR2 is SYDVKM.

A single count supports this clone. The rearrangement uses TRBV9 and TRBJ2-1; perhaps TRBD2 as D (6 bases). Trimming stripped 0 bases from V and 5 bases from J, with 12 bases between. The CDR3 is made up of 15 amino acids. CDR1 and CDR2 from the germline V gene are SGDLS and YYNGEE. DNA of the CDR3: TGTGCCAGCAGCGTAGCTCCTAGCGCCAACAATGAGCAGTTCTTC. Its translation is CASSVAPSANNEQFF.

The chain is built from TRBV7-9 and TRBJ2-2; D may be TRBD1 (6 bases). Germline V lookup: CDR1 SEHNR, CDR2 FQNEAQ (reference sequence). V shed 4 bases and J shed 3 bases, with 9 bases lying between them. The CDR3 loop spans 14 amino acids. The CDR3 here is CASSSRGDTGELFF. CDR3 DNA sequence: TGTGCCAGCAGCTCCAGGGGTGACACCGGGGAGCTGTTTTTT.

The chain has TRBV7-8 and TRBJ1-2, with a tentative D call TRBD1 (5 bases). Germline-derived CDR1 and CDR2 are SGHVS and FQNEAQ. The V gene lost 5 bases and the J gene lost 5 bases, with 15 bases spanning the gap. CDR3 length: 14 residues. The CDR3, as DNA: TGTGCCAGCAGCCCGGGACCTAGAGGGTATGGCTACACCTTC. The encoded protein is CASSPGPRGYGYTF. Drawing the rest from reference TRBV7-8 and TRBJ1-2, the complete variable domain is GAGVSQSPRYKVAKRGQDVALRCDPISGHVSLFWYQQALGQGPEFLTYFQNEAQLDKSGLPSDRFFAERPEGSVSTLKIQRTQQEDSAVYLCASSPGPRGYGYTFGSGTRLTVV.

This clone has only a few counts. The sample carries other DNA sequences with the same CDR3. This chain joins TRBV5-1 and TRBJ2-7; no clear D. This CDR3 has 14 amino acids. V lost 0 bases to trimming and J lost 2 bases, with 9 bases between them. CDR1 SGHRS and CDR2 YFSETQ come from the germline V gene. The CDR3 protein is CASSLGASTYEQYF. The CDR3 DNA reads as TGCGCCAGCAGCTTGGGGGCCTCAACCTACGAGCAGTACTTC. The full variable domain, completed using reference TRBV5-1 and TRBJ2-7, is KAGVTQTPRYLIKTRGQQVTLSCSPISGHRSVSWYQQTPGQGLQFLFEYFSETQRNKGNFPGRFSGRQFSNSRSEMNVSTLELGDSALYLCASSLGASTYEQYFGPGTRLTVT.